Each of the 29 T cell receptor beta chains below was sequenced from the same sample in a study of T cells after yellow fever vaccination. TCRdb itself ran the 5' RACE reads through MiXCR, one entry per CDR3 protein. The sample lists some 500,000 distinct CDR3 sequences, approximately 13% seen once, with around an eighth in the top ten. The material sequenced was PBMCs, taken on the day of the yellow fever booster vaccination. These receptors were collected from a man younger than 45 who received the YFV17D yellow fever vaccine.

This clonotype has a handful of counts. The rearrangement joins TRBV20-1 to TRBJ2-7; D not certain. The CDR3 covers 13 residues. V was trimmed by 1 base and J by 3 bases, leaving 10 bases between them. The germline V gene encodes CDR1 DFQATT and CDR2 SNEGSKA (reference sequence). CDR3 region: CSARASTYYEQYF. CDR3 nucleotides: TGCAGTGCTAGAGCTTCCACTTACTACGAGCAGTACTTC.

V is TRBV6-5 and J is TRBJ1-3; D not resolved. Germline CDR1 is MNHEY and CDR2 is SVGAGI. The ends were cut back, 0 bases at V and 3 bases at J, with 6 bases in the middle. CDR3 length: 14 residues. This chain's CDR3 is CASSYSDGGNTIYF. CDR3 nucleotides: TGTGCCAGCAGTTACTCGGACGGTGGAAACACCATATATTTT.

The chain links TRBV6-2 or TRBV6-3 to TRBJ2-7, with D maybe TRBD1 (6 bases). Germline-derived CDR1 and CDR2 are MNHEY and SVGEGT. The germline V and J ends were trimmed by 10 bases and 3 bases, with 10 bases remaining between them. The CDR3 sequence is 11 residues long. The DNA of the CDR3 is TGTGCCATTGGGACACACTACGAGCAGTACTTC. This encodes CAIGTHYEQYF.

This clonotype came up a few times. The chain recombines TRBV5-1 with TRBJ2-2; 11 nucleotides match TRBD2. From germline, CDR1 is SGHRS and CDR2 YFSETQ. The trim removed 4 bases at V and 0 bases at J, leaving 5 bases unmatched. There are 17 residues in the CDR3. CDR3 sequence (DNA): TGCGCCAGCAGCCGGGGACTAGCGGATCCGAACACCGGGGAGCTGTTTTTT. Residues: CASSRGLADPNTGELFF.

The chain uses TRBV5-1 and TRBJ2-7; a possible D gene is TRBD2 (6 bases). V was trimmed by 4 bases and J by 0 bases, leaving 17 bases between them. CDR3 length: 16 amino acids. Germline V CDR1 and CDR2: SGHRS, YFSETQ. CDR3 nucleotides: TGCGCCAGCAGCATTATCCGGGGCGGGACCTCCTACGAGCAGTACTTC. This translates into CASSIIRGGTSYEQYF.

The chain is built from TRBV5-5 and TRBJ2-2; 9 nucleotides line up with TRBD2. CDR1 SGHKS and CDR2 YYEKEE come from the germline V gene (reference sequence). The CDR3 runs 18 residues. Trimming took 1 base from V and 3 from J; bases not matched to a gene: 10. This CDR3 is CASSLITAGGIDTGELFF. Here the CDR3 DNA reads TGTGCCAGCAGCTTGATTACAGCGGGAGGAATAGACACCGGGGAGCTGTTTTTT.

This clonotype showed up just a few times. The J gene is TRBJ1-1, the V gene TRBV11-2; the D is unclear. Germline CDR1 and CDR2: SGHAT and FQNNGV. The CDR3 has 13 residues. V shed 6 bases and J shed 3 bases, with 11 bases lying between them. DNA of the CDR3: TGTGCCAGCAGTAAAATCGTCGACACTGAAGCTTTCTTT. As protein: CASSKIVDTEAFF. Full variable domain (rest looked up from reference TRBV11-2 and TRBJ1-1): EAGVAQSPRYKIIEKRQSVAFWCNPISGHATLYWYQQILGQGPKLLIQFQNNGVVDDSQLPKDRFSAERLKGVDSTLKIQPAKLEDSAVYLCASSKIVDTEAFFGQGTRLTVV.

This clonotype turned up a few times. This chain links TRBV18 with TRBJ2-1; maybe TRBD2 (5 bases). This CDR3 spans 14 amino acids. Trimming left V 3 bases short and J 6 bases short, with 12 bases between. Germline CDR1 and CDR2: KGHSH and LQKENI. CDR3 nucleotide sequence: TGTGCCAGCTCACCGAGCGGATGGGGCAATGAGCAGTTCTTC. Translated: CASSPSGWGNEQFF.

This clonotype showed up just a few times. The CDR3 DNA is TGTGCCAGCTCTACCTTTAGCGGGAGGGCCCTTGGTCATGAGCAGTTCTTC. Protein sequence: CASSTFSGRALGHEQFF. This chain connects TRBV28 to TRBJ2-1; 11 bases are shared with TRBD2. Per the germline V gene, CDR1 is MDHEN and CDR2 is SYDVKM. CDR3 size: 17 residues. Losses at the gene ends were 8 bases for V and 8 bases for J; bases not matched to a gene: 17.

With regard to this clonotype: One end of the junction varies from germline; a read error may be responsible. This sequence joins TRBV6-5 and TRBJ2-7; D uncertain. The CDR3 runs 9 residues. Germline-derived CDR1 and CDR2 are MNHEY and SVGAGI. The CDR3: CAIKGWVDF. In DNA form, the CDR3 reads TGTGCCATCAAAGGGTGGGTGGACTTC.

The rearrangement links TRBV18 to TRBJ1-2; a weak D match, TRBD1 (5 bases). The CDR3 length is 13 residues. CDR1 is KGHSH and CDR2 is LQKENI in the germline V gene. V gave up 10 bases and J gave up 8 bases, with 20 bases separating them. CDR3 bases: TGTGCCACCTCCCAAAGAGAGGGGAACGGCTACACCTTC. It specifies CATSQREGNGYTF.

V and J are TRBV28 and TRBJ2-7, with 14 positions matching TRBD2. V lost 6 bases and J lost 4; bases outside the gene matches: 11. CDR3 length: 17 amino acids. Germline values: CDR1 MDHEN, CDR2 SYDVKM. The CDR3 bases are TGTGCCAGCAGCCCTCCTGGGACTAGCGGGGGAGAGTACGAGCAGTACTTC. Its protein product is CASSPPGTSGGEYEQYF.

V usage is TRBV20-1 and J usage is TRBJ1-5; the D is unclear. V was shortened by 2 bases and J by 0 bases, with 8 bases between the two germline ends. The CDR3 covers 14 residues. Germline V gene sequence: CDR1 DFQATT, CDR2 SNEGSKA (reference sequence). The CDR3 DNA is TGCAGTGCTAGACATGTGTATAGCAATCAGCCCCAGCATTTT. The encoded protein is CSARHVYSNQPQHF.

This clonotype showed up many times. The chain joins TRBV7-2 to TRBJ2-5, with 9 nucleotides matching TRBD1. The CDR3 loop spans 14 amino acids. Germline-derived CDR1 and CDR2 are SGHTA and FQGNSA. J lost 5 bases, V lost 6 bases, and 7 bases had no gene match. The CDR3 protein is CASRSGTGWETQYF. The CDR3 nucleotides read TGTGCCAGCAGATCCGGGACAGGGTGGGAGACCCAGTACTTC.

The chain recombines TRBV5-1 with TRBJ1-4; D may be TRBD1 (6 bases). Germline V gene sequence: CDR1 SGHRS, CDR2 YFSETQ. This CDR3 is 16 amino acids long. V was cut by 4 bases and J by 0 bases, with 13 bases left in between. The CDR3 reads CASSRGQPATNEKLFF. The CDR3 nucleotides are TGCGCCAGCAGCCGAGGACAGCCTGCAACTAATGAAAAACTGTTTTTT.

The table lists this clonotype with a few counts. DNA for the CDR3: TGTGCCAGCAGCCCCAGAGGTTGGACTAGCGGGAGGGCCCCCGAGCAGTTCTTC. Translation gives CASSPRGWTSGRAPEQFF. V gene TRBV11-2 combines with J gene TRBJ2-1; 15 bases fit TRBD2. The CDR3 runs 18 residues. V lost 5 bases to trimming and J lost 10 bases; unmatched junction nucleotides: 15. Germline loops: CDR1 SGHAT, CDR2 FQNNGV.

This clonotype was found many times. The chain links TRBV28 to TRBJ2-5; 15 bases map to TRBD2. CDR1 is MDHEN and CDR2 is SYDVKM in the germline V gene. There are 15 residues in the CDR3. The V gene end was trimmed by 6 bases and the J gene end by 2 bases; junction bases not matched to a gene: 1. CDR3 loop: CASSGTSGRQETQYF. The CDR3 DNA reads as TGTGCCAGCAGCGGGACTAGCGGGAGGCAAGAGACCCAGTACTTC.

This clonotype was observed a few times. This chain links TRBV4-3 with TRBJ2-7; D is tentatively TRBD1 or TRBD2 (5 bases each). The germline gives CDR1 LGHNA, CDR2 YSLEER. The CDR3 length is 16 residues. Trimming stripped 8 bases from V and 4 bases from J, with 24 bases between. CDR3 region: CASSQEGLDGTYEQYF. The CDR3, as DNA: TGCGCCAGCTCCCAAGAGGGCTTGGATGGGACGTACGAGCAGTACTTC.

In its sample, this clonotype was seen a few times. The DNA of the CDR3 is TGCAGTGCTAGACAGGGACGAGACAATGAGCAGTTCTTC. This translates into CSARQGRDNEQFF. The genes are TRBV20-1 and TRBJ2-1; D assignment may be TRBD1 or TRBD2 (5 bases each). Germline V lookup: CDR1 DFQATT, CDR2 SNEGSKA (reference sequence). Trimming pared 2 bases from V and 5 bases from J, leaving 10 bases between. This CDR3 contains 13 residues.

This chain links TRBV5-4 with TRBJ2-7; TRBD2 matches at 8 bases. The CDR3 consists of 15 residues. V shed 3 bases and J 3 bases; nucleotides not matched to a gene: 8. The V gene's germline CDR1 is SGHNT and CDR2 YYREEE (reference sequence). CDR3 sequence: CASSYGAGGRYEQYF. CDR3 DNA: TGTGCCAGCAGCTACGGGGCGGGAGGCCGCTACGAGCAGTACTTC. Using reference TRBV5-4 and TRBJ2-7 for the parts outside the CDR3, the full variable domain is ETGVTQSPTHLIKTRGQQVTLRCSSQSGHNTVSWYQQALGQGPQFIFQYYREEENGRGNFPPRFSGLQFPNYSSELNVNALELDDSALYLCASSYGAGGRYEQYFGPGTRLTVT.

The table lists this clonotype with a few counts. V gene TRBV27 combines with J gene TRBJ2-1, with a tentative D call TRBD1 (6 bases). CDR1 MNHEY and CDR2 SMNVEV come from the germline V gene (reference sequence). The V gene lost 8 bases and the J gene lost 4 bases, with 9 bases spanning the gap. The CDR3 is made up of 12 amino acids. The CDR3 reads CASEDSYNEQFF. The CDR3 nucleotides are TGTGCCAGCGAGGACAGTTACAATGAGCAGTTCTTC.

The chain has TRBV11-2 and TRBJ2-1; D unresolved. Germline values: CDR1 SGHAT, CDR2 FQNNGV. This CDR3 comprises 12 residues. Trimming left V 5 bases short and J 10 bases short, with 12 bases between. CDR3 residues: CASSPIAPEQFF. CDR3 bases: TGTGCCAGCAGCCCAATTGCGCCCGAGCAGTTCTTC.

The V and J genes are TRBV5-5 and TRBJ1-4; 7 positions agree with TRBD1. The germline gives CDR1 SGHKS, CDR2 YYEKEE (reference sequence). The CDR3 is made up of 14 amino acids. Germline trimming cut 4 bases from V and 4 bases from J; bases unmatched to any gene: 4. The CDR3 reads CASSDGTVNEKLFF. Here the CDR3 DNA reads TGTGCCAGCAGCGACGGGACAGTTAATGAAAAACTGTTTTTT.

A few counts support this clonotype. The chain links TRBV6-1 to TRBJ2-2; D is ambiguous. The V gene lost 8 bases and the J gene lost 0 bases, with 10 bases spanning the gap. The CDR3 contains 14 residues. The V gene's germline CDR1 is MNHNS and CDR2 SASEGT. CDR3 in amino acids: CASRTPANTGELFF. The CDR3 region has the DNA TGTGCCAGCCGCACACCCGCGAACACCGGGGAGCTGTTTTTT.

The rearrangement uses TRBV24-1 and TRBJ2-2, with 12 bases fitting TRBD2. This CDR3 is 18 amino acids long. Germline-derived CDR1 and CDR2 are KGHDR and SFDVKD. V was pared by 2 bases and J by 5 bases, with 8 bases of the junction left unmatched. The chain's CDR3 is CATSDSTSGRKGTGELFF. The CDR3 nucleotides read TGTGCCACCAGTGATTCGACTAGCGGGAGAAAGGGAACCGGGGAGCTGTTTTTT.

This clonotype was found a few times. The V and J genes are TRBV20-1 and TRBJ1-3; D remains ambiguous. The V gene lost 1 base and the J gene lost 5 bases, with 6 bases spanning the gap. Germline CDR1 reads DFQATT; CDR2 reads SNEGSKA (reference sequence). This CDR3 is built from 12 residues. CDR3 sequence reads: CSARGGRNTIYF. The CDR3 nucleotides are TGCAGTGCTAGAGGCGGTCGAAACACCATATATTTT.

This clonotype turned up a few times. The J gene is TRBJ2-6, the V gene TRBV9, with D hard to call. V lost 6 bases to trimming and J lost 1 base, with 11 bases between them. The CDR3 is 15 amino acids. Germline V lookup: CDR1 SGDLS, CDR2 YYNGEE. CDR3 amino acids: CASTARSSGANVLTF. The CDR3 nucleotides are TGTGCCAGCACCGCTAGGAGTTCTGGGGCCAACGTCCTGACTTTC.

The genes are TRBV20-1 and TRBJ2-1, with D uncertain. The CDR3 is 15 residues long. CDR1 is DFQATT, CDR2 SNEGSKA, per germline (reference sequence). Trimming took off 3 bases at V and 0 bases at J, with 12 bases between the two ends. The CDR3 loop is CSASPPLVSYNEQFF. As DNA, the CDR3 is TGCAGTGCTAGCCCACCCCTAGTCTCCTACAATGAGCAGTTCTTC.

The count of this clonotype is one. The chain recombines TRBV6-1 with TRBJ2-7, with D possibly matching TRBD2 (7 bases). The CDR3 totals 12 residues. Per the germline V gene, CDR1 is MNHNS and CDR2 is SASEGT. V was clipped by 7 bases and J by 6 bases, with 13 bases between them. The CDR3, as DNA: TGTGCCAGCAAGGAGGGAGGGGGCGAGCAGTACTTC. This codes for CASKEGGGEQYF.